This TCR beta chain was sequenced for a study of somatic mutations in cytotoxic T cells in rheumatoid arthritis. About the study: After diagnosis, patient blood (about 30 ml EDTA) was drawn right away, before any treatment was given.

Once isolated by positive magnetic bead selection, the CD4+ and CD8+ cells had their purity checked by flow cytometry. Libraries were prepared by immunoSEQ multiplex PCR; TCRdb keeps only in-frame clonotypes and omits some of them. In the table there are 17,000 or so clones, over 65% of which are singletons. The CDR3 consists of 15 residues. The germline V gene encodes CDR1 SGHTA and CDR2 FQGNSA. V was pared by 7 bases and J by 0 bases, with 2 bases of the junction left unmatched. The TCR originated in an adult with rheumatoid arthritis. Sequencing input: CD8+ T cells sorted from blood. V usage is TRBV7-2 and J usage is TRBJ2-6, with TRBD1 matching 8 bases. In nucleotides, the CDR3 is TGTGCCAGCAAACAGGGGGGCTCTGGGGCCAACGTCCTGACTTTC. As protein: CASKQGGSGANVLTF. The full variable domain, in which reference TRBV7-2 and TRBJ2-6 provide the parts outside the CDR3, is GAGVSQSPSNKVTEKGKDVELRCDPISGHTALYWYRQSLGQGLEFLIYFQGNSAPDKSGLPSDRFSAERTGGSVSTLTIQRTQQEDSAVYLCASKQGGSGANVLTFGAGSRLTVL.